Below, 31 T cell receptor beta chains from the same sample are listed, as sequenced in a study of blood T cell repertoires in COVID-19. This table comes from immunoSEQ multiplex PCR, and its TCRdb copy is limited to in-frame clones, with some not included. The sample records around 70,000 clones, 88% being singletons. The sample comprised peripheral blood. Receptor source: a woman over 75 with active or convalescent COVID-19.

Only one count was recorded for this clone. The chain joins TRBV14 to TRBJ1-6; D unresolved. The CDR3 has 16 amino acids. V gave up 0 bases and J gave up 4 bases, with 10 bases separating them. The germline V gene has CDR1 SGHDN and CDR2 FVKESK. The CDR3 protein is CASSQEGRNYNSPLHF. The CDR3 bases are TGTGCCAGCAGCCAAGAGGGGAGAAATTATAATTCACCCCTCCACTTT.

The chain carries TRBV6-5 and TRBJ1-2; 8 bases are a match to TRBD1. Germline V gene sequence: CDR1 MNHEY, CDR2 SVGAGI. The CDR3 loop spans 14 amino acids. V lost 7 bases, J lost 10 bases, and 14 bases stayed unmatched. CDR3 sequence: CASIFTPGQDDYTF. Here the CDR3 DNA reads TGTGCCAGCATTTTTACCCCGGGACAGGATGACTACACCTTC.

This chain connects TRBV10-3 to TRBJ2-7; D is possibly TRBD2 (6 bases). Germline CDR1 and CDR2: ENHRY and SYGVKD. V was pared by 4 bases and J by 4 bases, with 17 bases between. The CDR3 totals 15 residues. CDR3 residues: CAISGGAGGRYEQYF. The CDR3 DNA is TGTGCCATCAGTGGGGGCGCCGGAGGGCGATACGAGCAGTACTTC.

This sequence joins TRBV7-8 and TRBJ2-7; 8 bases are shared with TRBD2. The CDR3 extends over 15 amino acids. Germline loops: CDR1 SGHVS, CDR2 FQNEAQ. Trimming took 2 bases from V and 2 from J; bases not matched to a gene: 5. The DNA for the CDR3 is TGTGCCAGCAGCTTACGTTTAGCGGGAACCTACGAGCAGTACTTC. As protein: CASSLRLAGTYEQYF.

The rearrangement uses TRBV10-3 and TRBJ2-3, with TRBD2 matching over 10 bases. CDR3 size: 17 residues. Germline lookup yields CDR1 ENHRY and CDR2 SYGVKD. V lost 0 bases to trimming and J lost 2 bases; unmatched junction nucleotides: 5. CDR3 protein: CAISESTLAGATDTQYF. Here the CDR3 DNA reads TGTGCCATCAGTGAGTCGACGCTAGCGGGAGCCACAGATACGCAGTATTTT.

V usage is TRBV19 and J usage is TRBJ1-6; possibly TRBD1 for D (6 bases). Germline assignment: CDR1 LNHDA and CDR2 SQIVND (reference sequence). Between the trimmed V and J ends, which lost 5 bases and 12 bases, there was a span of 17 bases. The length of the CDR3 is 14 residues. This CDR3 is CASSLGQGPRPLHF. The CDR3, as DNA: TGTGCCAGTAGTTTGGGTCAGGGGCCACGACCCCTCCACTTT.

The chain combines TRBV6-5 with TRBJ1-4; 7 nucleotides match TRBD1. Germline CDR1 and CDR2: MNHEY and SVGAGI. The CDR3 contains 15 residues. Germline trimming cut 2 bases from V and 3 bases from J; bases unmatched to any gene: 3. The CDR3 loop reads CASSYGQGANEKLFF. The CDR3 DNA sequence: TGTGCCAGCAGTTACGGTCAGGGGGCTAATGAAAAACTGTTTTTT.

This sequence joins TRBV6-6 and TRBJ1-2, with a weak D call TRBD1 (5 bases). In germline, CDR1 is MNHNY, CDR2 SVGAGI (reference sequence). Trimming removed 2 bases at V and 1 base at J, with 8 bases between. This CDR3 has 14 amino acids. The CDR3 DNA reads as TGTGCCAGCAGTTACGGGGGGGTTAACTATGGCTACACCTTC. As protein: CASSYGGVNYGYTF.

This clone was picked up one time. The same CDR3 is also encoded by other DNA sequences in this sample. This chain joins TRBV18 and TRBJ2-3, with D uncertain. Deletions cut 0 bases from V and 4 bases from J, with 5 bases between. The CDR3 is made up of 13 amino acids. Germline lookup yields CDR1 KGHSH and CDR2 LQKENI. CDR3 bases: TGTGCCAGCTCACCACCTTCCGCAGATACGCAGTATTTT. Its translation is CASSPPSADTQYF. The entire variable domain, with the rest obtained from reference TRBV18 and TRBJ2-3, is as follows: NAGVMQNPRHLVRRRGQEARLRCSPMKGHSHVYWYRQLPEEGLKFMVYLQKENIIDESGMPKERFSAEFPKEGPSILRIQQVVRGDSAAYFCASSPPSADTQYFGPGTRLTVL.

The CDR3 DNA reads as TGCGCCAGCAGCCAAGAAGAGGCAGGGGTTAGAGGCTACACCTTC. Translated: CASSQEEAGVRGYTF. This rearrangement joins TRBV4-1 to TRBJ1-2; D is perhaps TRBD1 (6 bases). The germline gives CDR1 MGHRA, CDR2 YSYEKL. V lost 0 bases and J lost 8, with 16 bases in between. This CDR3 contains 15 residues.

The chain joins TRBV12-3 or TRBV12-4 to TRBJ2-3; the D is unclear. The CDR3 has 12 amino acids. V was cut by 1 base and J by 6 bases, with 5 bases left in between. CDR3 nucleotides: TGTGCCAGCAGTTTAGTCGGTGATACGCAGTATTTT. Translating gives CASSLVGDTQYF.

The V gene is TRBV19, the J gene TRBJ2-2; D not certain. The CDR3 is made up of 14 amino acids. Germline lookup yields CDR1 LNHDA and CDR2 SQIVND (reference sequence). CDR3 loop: CASNPGTNTGELFF. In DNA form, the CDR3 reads TGTGCTTCTAACCCAGGCACGAACACCGGGGAGCTGTTTTTT.

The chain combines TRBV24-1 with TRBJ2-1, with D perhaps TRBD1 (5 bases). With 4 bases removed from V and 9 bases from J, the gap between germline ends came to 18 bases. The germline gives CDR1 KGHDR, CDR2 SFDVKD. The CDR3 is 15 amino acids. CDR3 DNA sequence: TGTGCCACCAGTGAGCCCGCAGGGATGGGTGGTGAGCAGTTCTTC. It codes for CATSEPAGMGGEQFF.

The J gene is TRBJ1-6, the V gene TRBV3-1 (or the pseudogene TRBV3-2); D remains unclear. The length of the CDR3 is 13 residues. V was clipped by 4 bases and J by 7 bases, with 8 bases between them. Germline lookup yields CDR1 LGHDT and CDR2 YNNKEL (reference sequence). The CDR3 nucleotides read TGTGCCAGCAGCCTACAAACAAATTCACCCCTCCACTTT. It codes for CASSLQTNSPLHF.

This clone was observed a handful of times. The CDR3 is CASSPGQGLMAGNTIYF. The DNA for the CDR3 is TGTGCCAGCTCCCCGGGACAGGGGTTAATGGCTGGAAACACCATATATTTT. The chain couples TRBV2 to TRBJ1-3; 10 bases agree with TRBD1. The CDR3 covers 17 residues. J gave up 2 bases and V 8 bases, and 12 bases lay outside the gene matches. Germline V lookup: CDR1 SNHLY, CDR2 FYNNEI.

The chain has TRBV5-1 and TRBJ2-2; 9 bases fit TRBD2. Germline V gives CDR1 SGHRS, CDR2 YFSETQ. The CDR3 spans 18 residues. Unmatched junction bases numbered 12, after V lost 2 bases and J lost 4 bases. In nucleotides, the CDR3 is TGCGCCAGCAGCTTAACCAGTAGCGGGAGTCCGGGCACCGGGGAGCTGTTTTTT. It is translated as CASSLTSSGSPGTGELFF. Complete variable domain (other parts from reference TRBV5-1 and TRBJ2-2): KAGVTQTPRYLIKTRGQQVTLSCSPISGHRSVSWYQQTPGQGLQFLFEYFSETQRNKGNFPGRFSGRQFSNSRSEMNVSTLELGDSALYLCASSLTSSGSPGTGELFFGEGSRLTVL.

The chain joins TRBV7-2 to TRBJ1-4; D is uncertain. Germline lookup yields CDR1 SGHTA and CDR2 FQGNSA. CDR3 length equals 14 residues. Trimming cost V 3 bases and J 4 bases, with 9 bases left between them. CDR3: CASSLLQFNEKLFF. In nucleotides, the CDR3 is TGTGCCAGCAGCTTGCTACAGTTTAATGAAAAACTGTTTTTT.

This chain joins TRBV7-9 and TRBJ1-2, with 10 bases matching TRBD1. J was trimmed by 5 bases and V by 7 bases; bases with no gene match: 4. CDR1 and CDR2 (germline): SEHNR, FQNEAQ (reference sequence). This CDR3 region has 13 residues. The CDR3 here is CASTPDRGYGYTF. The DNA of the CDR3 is TGTGCCAGCACCCCGGACAGGGGGTATGGCTACACCTTC.

The CDR3 DNA follows: TGTGCCAGCAGTCCCTCGGGGGGGAACACCATATATTTT. Its protein product is CASSPSGGNTIYF. V usage is TRBV27 and J usage is TRBJ1-3; possibly TRBD1 for D (5 bases). The V gene lost 5 bases and the J gene lost 7 bases, with 12 bases spanning the gap. Germline CDR1 reads MNHEY; CDR2 reads SMNVEV (reference sequence). The CDR3 length is 13 residues.

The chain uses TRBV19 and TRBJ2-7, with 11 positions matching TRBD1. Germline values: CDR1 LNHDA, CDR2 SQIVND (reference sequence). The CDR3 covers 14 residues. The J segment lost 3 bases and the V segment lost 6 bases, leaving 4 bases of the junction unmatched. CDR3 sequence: CASSRDRGNYEQYF. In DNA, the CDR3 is TGTGCCAGTAGCAGGGACAGGGGGAACTACGAGCAGTACTTC. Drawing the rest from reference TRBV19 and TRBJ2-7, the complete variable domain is DGGITQSPKYLFRKEGQNVTLSCEQNLNHDAMYWYRQDPGQGLRLIYYSQIVNDFQKGDIAEGYSVSREKKESFPLTVTSAQKNPTAFYLCASSRDRGNYEQYFGPGTRLTVT.

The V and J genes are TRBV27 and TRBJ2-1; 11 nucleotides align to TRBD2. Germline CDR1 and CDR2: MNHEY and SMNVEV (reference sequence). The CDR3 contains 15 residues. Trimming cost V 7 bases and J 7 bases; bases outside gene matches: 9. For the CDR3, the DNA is TGTGCCAGCACCCCGCTAGCGGGAGGTGGTAATGAGCAGTTCTTC. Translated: CASTPLAGGGNEQFF.

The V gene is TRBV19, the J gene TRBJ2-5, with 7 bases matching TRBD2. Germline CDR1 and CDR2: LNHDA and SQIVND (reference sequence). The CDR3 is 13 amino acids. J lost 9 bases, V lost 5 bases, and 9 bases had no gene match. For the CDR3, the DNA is TGTGCCAGTAGTTCCGGGAGGAGGAGCGCCCAGTACTTC. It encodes CASSSGRRSAQYF.

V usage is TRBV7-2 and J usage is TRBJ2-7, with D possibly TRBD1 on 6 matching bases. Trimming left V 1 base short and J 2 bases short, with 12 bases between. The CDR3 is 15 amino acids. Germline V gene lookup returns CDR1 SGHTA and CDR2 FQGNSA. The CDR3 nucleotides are TGTGCCAGCAGCTTAGTGACAGGAAGACCCTACGAGCAGTACTTC. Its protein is CASSLVTGRPYEQYF.

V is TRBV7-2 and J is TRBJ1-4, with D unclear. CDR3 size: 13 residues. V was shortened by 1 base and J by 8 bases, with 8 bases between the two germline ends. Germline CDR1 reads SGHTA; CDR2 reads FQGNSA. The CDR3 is CASSLDGGEKLFF. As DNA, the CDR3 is TGTGCCAGCAGCTTAGATGGAGGGGAAAAACTGTTTTTT.

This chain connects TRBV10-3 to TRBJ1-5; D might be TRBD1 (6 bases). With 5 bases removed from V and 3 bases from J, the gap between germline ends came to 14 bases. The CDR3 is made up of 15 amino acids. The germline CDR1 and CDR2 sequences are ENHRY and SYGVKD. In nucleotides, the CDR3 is TGTGCCATCAGTCCTGCGGGGGGCGACAATCAGCCCCAGCATTTT. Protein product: CAISPAGGDNQPQHF.

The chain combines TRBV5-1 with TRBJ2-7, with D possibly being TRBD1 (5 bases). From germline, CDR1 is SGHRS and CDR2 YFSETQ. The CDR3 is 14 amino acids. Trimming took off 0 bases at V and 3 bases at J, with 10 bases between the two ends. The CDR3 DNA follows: TGCGCCAGCAGCTTGGCATCAGGGATCTACGAGCAGTACTTC. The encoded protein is CASSLASGIYEQYF. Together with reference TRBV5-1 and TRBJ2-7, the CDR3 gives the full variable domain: KAGVTQTPRYLIKTRGQQVTLSCSPISGHRSVSWYQQTPGQGLQFLFEYFSETQRNKGNFPGRFSGRQFSNSRSEMNVSTLELGDSALYLCASSLASGIYEQYFGPGTRLTVT.

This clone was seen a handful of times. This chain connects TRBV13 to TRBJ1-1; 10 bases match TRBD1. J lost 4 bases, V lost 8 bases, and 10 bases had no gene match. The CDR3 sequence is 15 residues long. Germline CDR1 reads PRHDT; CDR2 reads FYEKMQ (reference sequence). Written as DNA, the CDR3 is TGTGCCAGCCGACTAGGGGGACAGGGGCGCACTGAAGCTTTCTTT. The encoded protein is CASRLGGQGRTEAFF.

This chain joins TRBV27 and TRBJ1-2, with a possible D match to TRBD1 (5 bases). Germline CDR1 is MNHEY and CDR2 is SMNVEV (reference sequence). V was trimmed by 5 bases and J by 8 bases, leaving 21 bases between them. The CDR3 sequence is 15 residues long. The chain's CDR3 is CASSPSGGLTMGYTF. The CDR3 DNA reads TGTGCCAGCAGTCCCAGTGGGGGACTAACTATGGGCTACACCTTC.

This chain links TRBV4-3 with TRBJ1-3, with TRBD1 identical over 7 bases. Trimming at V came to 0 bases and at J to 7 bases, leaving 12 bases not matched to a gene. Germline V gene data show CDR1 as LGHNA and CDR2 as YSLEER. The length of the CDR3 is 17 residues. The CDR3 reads CASSQDWAGGTGNTIYF. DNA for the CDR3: TGCGCCAGCAGCCAAGATTGGGCAGGGGGTACGGGGAACACCATATATTTT.

The CDR3 DNA sequence: TGTGCCAGCTCACCGAACAGGGGAGGTACAGATACGCAGTATTTT. Protein sequence: CASSPNRGGTDTQYF. The chain links TRBV18 to TRBJ2-3, with TRBD1 as a possible D gene (7 bases). Germline assignment: CDR1 KGHSH and CDR2 LQKENI. Trimming took 3 bases from V and 3 from J, leaving 13 bases between them. The CDR3 spans 15 residues.

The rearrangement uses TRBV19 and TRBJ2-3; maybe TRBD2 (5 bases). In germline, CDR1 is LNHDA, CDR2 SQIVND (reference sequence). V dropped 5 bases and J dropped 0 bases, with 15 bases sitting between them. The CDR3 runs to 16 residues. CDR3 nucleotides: TGTGCCAGTAGTGTCCGGACTCCCGCTAGCACAGATACGCAGTATTTT. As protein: CASSVRTPASTDTQYF.